This TCR beta chain was retrieved from a study of CD8+ T cells in alopecia areata. Study outcomes and limitations: Scalp sequencing also captures normal skin's resident alphabeta T cells. Lesional scalp displayed greater clonality than normal scalp, most notably in alopecia totalis/universalis.

In the case of this clone: The antigen is not known.

Following extraction, RNA underwent reverse transcription to cDNA, which served as the sequencing template. Sequencing used immunoSEQ multiplex PCR; TCRdb keeps in-frame clones, though not all of them. Of about 200,000 clones in the sample, roughly three fifths were seen once. There are 13 residues in the CDR3. Germline V gene lookup returns CDR1 SNHLY and CDR2 FYNNEI. V lost 4 bases to trimming and J lost 3 bases, with 8 bases between them. The sequencing input was CD8+ T cells sorted from blood. The V gene is TRBV2, the J gene TRBJ2-3; D is unresolved. The receptor was isolated from a human donor in good health. The CDR3 DNA sequence: TGTGCCAGCAGTGGGAGTCGGACAGATACGCAGTATTTT. This sequence encodes CASSGSRTDTQYF. Complete variable domain (other parts from reference TRBV2 and TRBJ2-3): EPEVTQTPSHQVTQMGQEVILRCVPISNHLYFYWYRQILGQKVEFLVSFYNNEISEKSEIFDDQFSVERPDGSNFTLKIRSTKLEDSAMYFCASSGSRTDTQYFGPGTRLTVL.